This T cell receptor beta chain came from a study of CD8 T cells in ankylosing spondylitis. Findings and limits, study-wide: Peripheral blood held disease-linked clones only at relatively low frequency, and these were CD8+. Apparently characteristic of ankylosing spondylitis blood was a TCR beta motif (eight highly homologous variants).

As to this clonotype: The antigen is undetermined.

Quantitative 5'-RACE with molecular barcodes was used to make the TCR beta libraries. TCRdb used MiXCR to reprocess the 5' RACE reads, holding one entry per CDR3 protein. Of 200,000 to 250,000 distinct CDR3 sequences in the sample, 9.5% to 12% were seen once. CDR1 and CDR2 from the germline V gene are SGHRS and YFSETQ. V dropped 2 bases and J dropped 0 bases, with 12 bases sitting between them. This CDR3 is 15 amino acids long. Sequenced input: blood, either unsorted or a sorted T cell fraction (not recorded which). The rearrangement uses TRBV5-1 and TRBJ2-7; D remains unclear. The receptor's source is a male donor with ankylosing spondylitis or in good health (not recorded which). The CDR3 spells CASSFGRIISYEQYF. The CDR3 coding sequence is TGCGCCAGCAGCTTCGGGCGAATTATCTCCTACGAGCAGTACTTC.